The 26 T cell receptor beta chains below all came from one sample that was sequenced in a study of regulatory T cells in long-lasting Graves disease. Indicated time point: newly diagnosed GD, antithyroid drugs for less than 3 months. Making the TCR library involved RNA that had been extracted from PBMCs. Building the TCR beta libraries relied on iRepertoire HTBI primers, and CDR3 regions underwent Arm-PCR. TCRdb processed the multiplex PCR reads anew with MiXCR; each CDR3 protein has one entry. The sample shows approximately 350,000 distinct CDR3 sequences, over 15% of them seen only once. The same sample was also studied in work on T cells in Graves' hyperthyroidism and ophthalmopathy.

Source: peripheral blood mononuclear cells (PBMCs), taken at new diagnosis, from a patient treated with antithyroid drugs. The receptors stem from a man aged 35 to 55 with Graves disease.

This rearrangement joins TRBV10-2 to TRBJ2-3, with TRBD1 matching over 8 bases. V trimming: 7 bases; J trimming: 7 bases; junction bases outside the gene matches: 4. Germline V gives CDR1 WSHSY, CDR2 SAAADI. The CDR3 runs 12 residues. CDR3 protein: CASTQGAHTQYF. The CDR3 nucleotides are TGCGCCAGCACTCAGGGGGCCCATACGCAGTATTTT.

On this clonotype: One base away lies a much larger clone, so this may be a sequencing read error. The chain employs TRBV20-1 and TRBJ1-1; D might be TRBD1 (6 bases). The length of the CDR3 is 13 residues. Germline assignment: CDR1 DFQATT and CDR2 SNEGSKA (reference sequence). The DNA of the CDR3 is TGCGGTGCTCCTACAGGGCGATACACTGAAGCTTTCTTT. This translates into CGAPTGRYTEAFF.

Details on this clonotype: A much larger clone lies a single base off, so this may be a read error. The V call is TRBV2, the J call TRBJ2-7; 9 bases map to TRBD1. The CDR3 is 15 residues long. From germline, CDR1 is SNHLY and CDR2 FYNNEI. The ends lost 7 bases at V and 4 bases at J; junction bases unmatched: 11. The CDR3 is CASNSYRGRAYEQYF. In DNA form, the CDR3 reads TGTGCCAGCAATTCCTACAGGGGGCGCGCATACGAGCAGTACTTC. Drawing the rest from reference TRBV2 and TRBJ2-7, the complete variable domain is EPEVTQTPSHQVTQMGQEVILRCVPISNHLYFYWYRQILGQKVEFLVSFYNNEISEKSEIFDDQFSVERPDGSNFTLKIRSTKLEDSAMYFCASNSYRGRAYEQYFGPGTRLTVT.

The chain carries TRBV27 and TRBJ2-5, with a tentative D call TRBD1 (7 bases). Germline CDR1 MNHEY, CDR2 SMNVEV (reference sequence). CDR3 length: 11 amino acids. Here the CDR3 DNA reads TGTGCAGGGGGCGGGGAAGAGACCCAGTACTTC. It translates to CAGGGEETQYF.

In this sample, this clonotype turned up many times. The CDR3 reads CASGKGGYSNQPQHF. The CDR3 DNA is TGTGCCAGCGGTAAGGGGGGCTATAGCAATCAGCCCCAGCATTTT. V gene TRBV2 combines with J gene TRBJ1-5; tentatively, D is TRBD1 (6 bases). The germline V and J ends were trimmed by 8 bases and 0 bases, with 14 bases remaining between them. The CDR3 sequence is 15 residues long. Germline lookup yields CDR1 SNHLY and CDR2 FYNNEI.

To note about this clonotype: One base away lies a much larger clone, so this may be a sequencing read error. This sequence joins TRBV20-1 and TRBJ2-1; perhaps TRBD2 as D (6 bases). Germline loops: CDR1 DFQATT, CDR2 SNEGSKA (reference sequence). The CDR3 spans 15 residues. Trimming removed 0 bases at V and 10 bases at J, with 19 bases between. The CDR3 is CSARDTVAVSYEQFF. As DNA, the CDR3 is TGCAGTGCTAGAGATACGGTAGCGGTCTCCTACGAGCAGTTCTTC.

This clonotype was picked up many times. The rearrangement joins TRBV18 to TRBJ1-1; D is uncertain. Trimming removed 0 bases at V and 6 bases at J, with 17 bases between. The CDR3 extends over 16 amino acids. Germline CDR1 and CDR2: KGHSH and LQKENI. CDR3 in DNA: TGTGCCAGCTCACCACCCGGCAGCGGGCGAAACTCTGAAGCTTTCTTT. Protein product: CASSPPGSGRNSEAFF.

At least ten counts were recorded for this clonotype. J is TRBJ2-7 and V is TRBV5-1; D possibly corresponds to TRBD1 (7 bases). The CDR3 runs 13 residues. Deletions cut 4 bases from V and 4 bases from J, with 12 bases between. Germline CDR1 SGHRS, CDR2 YFSETQ. The CDR3 nucleotides are TGCGCCAGCAGCCTACAGGGGAGGTACGAGCAGTACTTC. This gives the protein CASSLQGRYEQYF.

The chain uses TRBV6-1 and TRBJ1-2; D might be TRBD1 (6 bases). V was shortened by 2 bases and J by 4 bases, with 11 bases between the two germline ends. The CDR3 is made up of 14 amino acids. Germline V gene sequence: CDR1 MNHNS, CDR2 SASEGT. CDR3 sequence reads: CASSERGNSYGYTF. The CDR3 coding sequence is TGTGCCAGCAGTGAAAGGGGGAACTCCTATGGCTACACCTTC.

This clonotype was counted at least ten times. The V call is TRBV11-2, the J call TRBJ2-1, with D maybe TRBD2 (6 bases). CDR3 length: 15 amino acids. Germline lookup yields CDR1 SGHAT and CDR2 FQNNGV. Trimming pared 3 bases from V and 2 bases from J, leaving 11 bases between. CDR3: CASSFPGTAYNEQFF. The CDR3 region has the DNA TGTGCCAGCAGCTTTCCTGGGACTGCCTACAATGAGCAGTTCTTC.

This clonotype has ten or more counts. The rearrangement uses TRBV7-6 and TRBJ2-3; TRBD2 might be the D (6 bases). The CDR3 covers 15 residues. Germline V gives CDR1 SGHVS, CDR2 FNYEAQ. With 1 base removed from V and 8 bases from J, the gap between germline ends came to 16 bases. The CDR3 is CASSLGSGGPLTQYF. The CDR3 region has the DNA TGTGCCAGCAGCTTAGGTAGCGGTGGGCCTCTTACGCAGTATTTT.

This clonotype has only one observation. The chain has TRBV12-3 or TRBV12-4 and TRBJ1-1; TRBD1 agrees at 7 bases. This CDR3 has 13 residues. V dropped 4 bases and J dropped 11; count of bases not matched to a gene: 10. The CDR3, as DNA: TGTGCCAGCAGTTCAACAGGGGAACTGCGGGCTTTCTTT. Protein sequence: CASSSTGELRAFF.

Many counts were recorded for this clonotype. The V gene is TRBV30, the J gene TRBJ1-2; maybe TRBD1 (6 bases). Trimming removed 5 bases at V and 6 bases at J, with 22 bases between. Germline V gene sequence: CDR1 GTSNPN, CDR2 SVGIG (reference sequence). This CDR3 contains 15 residues. The CDR3 spells CAWATGNIVPDGYTF. The CDR3 region has the DNA TGTGCCTGGGCAACAGGGAATATCGTTCCGGATGGCTACACCTTC.

The chain recombines TRBV27 with TRBJ2-1; TRBD2 might be the D (5 bases). The V gene lost 3 bases and the J gene lost 6 bases, with 9 bases spanning the gap. The CDR3 covers 13 residues. CDR1 is MNHEY and CDR2 is SMNVEV in the germline V gene (reference sequence). This chain's CDR3 is CASSLRAGNEQFF. CDR3 coding DNA: TGTGCCAGCAGTTTGCGGGCCGGCAATGAGCAGTTCTTC.

At least ten counts were recorded for this clonotype. The CDR3 here is CASSPGGDTGELFF. For the CDR3, the DNA is TGTGCCAGCAGTCCGGGGGGGGACACCGGGGAGCTGTTTTTT. This chain joins TRBV25-1 and TRBJ2-2; 8 bases line up with TRBD2. The germline V gene encodes CDR1 MGHDK and CDR2 SYGVNS. The V segment lost 5 bases and the J segment 3 bases; nucleotides outside the gene matches: 2. The length of the CDR3 is 14 residues.

This clonotype was picked up many times. The rearrangement links TRBV28 to TRBJ1-5, with 8 bases identical to TRBD1. The V and J ends lost 6 bases and 3 bases, in that order; junction bases with no gene match: 10. Germline CDR1 and CDR2: MDHEN and SYDVKM. There are 16 residues in the CDR3. CDR3 residues: CASRRYGQGNNQPQHF. DNA for the CDR3: TGTGCCAGCAGAAGATATGGACAGGGCAACAATCAGCCCCAGCATTTT.

This clonotype was seen many times. The chain is built from TRBV7-2 and TRBJ1-3; possibly TRBD1 for D (5 bases). The CDR3 runs 16 residues. The V gene lost 2 bases and the J gene lost 2 bases, with 13 bases spanning the gap. Germline V gene data show CDR1 as SGHTA and CDR2 as FQGNSA. CDR3 sequence reads: CASSLFNPGAGNTIYF. The DNA for the CDR3 is TGTGCCAGCAGCTTATTCAATCCGGGGGCTGGAAACACCATATATTTT.

This chain uses TRBV7-9 with TRBJ2-3; 10 bases fit TRBD1. Looked up from germline, CDR1 is SEHNR and CDR2 is FQNEAQ (reference sequence). There are 13 residues in the CDR3. V lost 4 bases, J lost 10 bases, and 5 bases stayed unmatched. The CDR3 DNA reads TGTGCCAGCAGCTACACCGGGACAGGGGCGCAGTATTTT. This codes for CASSYTGTGAQYF.

The table lists this clonotype with a few counts. The chain recombines TRBV19 with TRBJ2-3; possible D gene TRBD2, 6 bases. Germline V gene data show CDR1 as LNHDA and CDR2 as SQIVND (reference sequence). This CDR3 has 15 residues. V was trimmed by 4 bases and J by 10 bases, leaving 21 bases between them. The CDR3 protein is CASSTTPGGVGSQYF. The CDR3 DNA is TGTGCCAGTAGTACAACTCCCGGCGGGGTCGGATCGCAGTATTTT.

A few counts support this clonotype. The chain is built from TRBV19 and TRBJ2-1; TRBD1 agrees at 7 bases. Germline trimming cut 7 bases from V and 10 bases from J; bases unmatched to any gene: 19. This CDR3 is built from 16 residues. Germline V gives CDR1 LNHDA, CDR2 SQIVND (reference sequence). This chain's CDR3 is CASTTSKSGQFSEQFF. CDR3 DNA sequence: TGTGCCAGTACTACCTCGAAATCGGGACAGTTTTCCGAGCAGTTCTTC.

The chain employs TRBV11-1 and TRBJ1-2; 7 positions agree with TRBD1. This CDR3 is 13 amino acids long. From germline, CDR1 is SGHAT and CDR2 FQDESV (reference sequence). J was trimmed by 3 bases and V by 5 bases; bases with no gene match: 3. The CDR3 DNA reads TGTGCCAGCAGCCGCGACAGGGACTATGGCTACACCTTC. As protein: CASSRDRDYGYTF.

This clonotype has a count of ten or more. The rearrangement joins TRBV6-1 to TRBJ2-1; 8 bases line up with TRBD2. V dropped 2 bases and J dropped 9; count of bases not matched to a gene: 6. Germline CDR1 reads MNHNS; CDR2 reads SASEGT. The CDR3 is made up of 14 amino acids. CDR3 sequence: CASSEPRGGGEQFF. Written as DNA, the CDR3 is TGTGCCAGCAGTGAACCTCGGGGGGGGGGTGAGCAGTTCTTC.

This clonotype showed up just once. V gene TRBV2 combines with J gene TRBJ2-5; 8 positions agree with TRBD1. Germline V lookup: CDR1 SNHLY, CDR2 FYNNEI. The CDR3 has 14 amino acids. Unmatched junction bases numbered 8, after V lost 7 bases and J lost 4 bases. This chain's CDR3 is CASMKDRARETQYF. CDR3 coding DNA: TGTGCCAGCATGAAGGACAGGGCACGAGAGACCCAGTACTTC.

The chain links TRBV20-1 to TRBJ2-5, with TRBD2 matching 7 bases. Germline-derived CDR1 and CDR2 are DFQATT and SNEGSKA (reference sequence). J lost 2 bases, V lost 1 base, and 1 base had no gene match. This CDR3 is 13 amino acids long. Here the CDR3 DNA reads TGCAGTGCTAGAGGGGACTATCAAGAGACCCAGTACTTC. Its protein product is CSARGDYQETQYF.

This clonotype has a handful of counts. A read error is the likely source, as a far larger clone sits one nucleotide away. As DNA, the CDR3 is TGTGCCAGCAGCCTCCTATGGGGGCCCTCCTACGAGCAGTTCTTC. Translated: CASSLLWGPSYEQFF. This sequence joins TRBV7-8 and TRBJ2-1; D is perhaps TRBD1 (6 bases). Germline assignment: CDR1 SGHVS and CDR2 FQNEAQ. V was cut by 5 bases and J by 10 bases, with 21 bases left in between. The CDR3 sequence is 15 residues long.

The gene calls are TRBV20-1 and TRBJ2-2; weak D call: TRBD1 (6 bases). V was shortened by 0 bases and J by 4 bases, with 15 bases between the two germline ends. CDR3 size: 16 residues. Germline CDR1 and CDR2: DFQATT and SNEGSKA (reference sequence). The CDR3 region has the DNA TGCAGTGCTAGAGACATGACAGGCTCGTCCACCGGGGAGCTGTTTTTT. The encoded protein is CSARDMTGSSTGELFF.